This T cell receptor beta chain stems from a study of T-cell memory formation after mild COVID-19. Points from the study as a whole: Some responding clones appeared in pre-infection memory, suggesting cross-reactive memory joined.

As concerns this clonotype: The antigen is undetermined.

From the 5' RACE reads, TCRdb called clonotypes with MiXCR, one entry per CDR3 protein. The sample gives around 340,000 distinct CDR3 sequences, 10% to 15% of which show up once; around a fifth is in the top ten. This CDR3 is built from 14 residues. Looked up from germline, CDR1 is DFQATT and CDR2 is SNEGSKA (reference sequence). Germline trimming cut 3 bases from V and 0 bases from J; bases unmatched to any gene: 5. The sample was PBMCs or a T cell subset sorted from them (not recorded which). This receptor was obtained from a man younger than 35 who had mild COVID-19 (a few samples of this study predate the infection). Cell type and time point are not known. The chain joins TRBV20-1 to TRBJ2-7; the match to TRBD1 covers 7 bases. In DNA, the CDR3 is TGCAGTGCTAGCGACAGGGATCCCTCCTACGAGCAGTACTTC. Its protein product is CSASDRDPSYEQYF.